This is a list of T cell receptor beta chains from one sample in a study of CD8+ T cells in alopecia areata. TCRdb's table, derived via immunoSEQ multiplex PCR, lists solely in-frame clones and lacks some. This sample has 30,000 to 45,000 clones; roughly half occur once, and the top ten carry approximately 1.8%. The sample comprised CD4+ Tregs sorted from blood. The receptors shown here come from a human donor with alopecia areata. Each CDR3 is given with its conserved first and last residue. A D gene is named only where the DNA matches it firmly. Where a row states a size, it is once, few, many or the class of an expanded clone; other rows omit it.

J	size	D	V	DNA	CDR3
TRBJ2-1	.	TRBD1	TRBV7-3	TGTGCCAGCAGCCTAAGTCCCGGGACAGGTTCTAATGAGCAGTTCTTC	CASSLSPGTGSNEQFF
TRBJ2-1	few	.	TRBV7-2	TGTGCCAGCAACGTGGGGCCCACGGGGGATGAGCAGTTCTTC	CASNVGPTGDEQFF
TRBJ2-7	few	.	TRBV5-5	TGTGCCAGCACCCAATCCGCCCCCGGGACACGAATGACCTACGAGCAGTACTTC	CASTQSAPGTRMTYEQYF
TRBJ1-1	.	.	TRBV4-3	TGCGCCAGCAGTCAGGCGACCGGAGGGACTGAAGCTTTCTTT	CASSQATGGTEAFF
TRBJ2-7	.	.	TRBV7-2	TGTGCCAGCAGCTGGGACCTCTCCTACGAGCAGTACTTC	CASSWDLSYEQYF
TRBJ2-6	few	TRBD1	TRBV27	TGTGCCAGCGCAGGGGGCCCCGGGGCCAACGTCCTGACTTTC	CASAGGPGANVLTF
TRBJ1-2	.	.	TRBV6-1	TGTGCCAGCAGTGAAGCCAAAATCGGCTATGGCTACACCTTC	CASSEAKIGYGYTF
TRBJ2-5	.	TRBD2	TRBV4-1	TGCGCCAGCAGCCAAGATCCCGGGACTAGAGAGACCCAGTACTTC	CASSQDPGTRETQYF
TRBJ2-7	.	.	TRBV29-1	TGCAGCGCCTCGGACCGATACGAGCAGTACTTC	CSASDRYEQYF
TRBJ2-3	.	.	TRBV5-1	TGCGCCAGCACCGGTGGGGGCGCGGCGGGGGATACGCAGTATTTT	CASTGGGAAGDTQYF
TRBJ2-1	few	TRBD2	TRBV7-2	TGTGCCAGCAGCACGGGACTAGCGGGAGTAGAGGAGCAGTTCTTC	CASSTGLAGVEEQFF
TRBJ1-2	once	TRBD1	TRBV18	TGTGCCAGCTCAAACCGGGGACAGGGTTATGGTGGCTACACCTTC	CASSNRGQGYGGYTF
TRBJ2-2	few	TRBD1	TRBV4-3	TGCGCCAGCAGCCATTTTCTGCAGGGGGTGGTGGATGCCGGGGAGCTGTTTTTT	CASSHFLQGVVDAGELFF
TRBJ1-4	.	.	TRBV28	TGTGCCAGCAGTCCTCTCGACAGGAAGGGTGAAAAACTGTTTTTT	CASSPLDRKGEKLFF
TRBJ1-1	once	.	TRBV2	TGTGCCAGCAGTGAAGCGCGAGCTGAAGCTTTCTTT	CASSEARAEAFF
TRBJ1-1	few	.	TRBV6-6	TGTGCCAGCAGTTATTCTGGACCTCGGAGCTCTTTCTTT	CASSYSGPRSSFF
TRBJ1-1	few	TRBD1	TRBV7-2	TGTGCCAGCAGCTTAGCGCCACCGGACAGGGCGGGAATTACTGAAGCTTTCTTT	CASSLAPPDRAGITEAFF
TRBJ2-7	.	.	TRBV9	TGTGCCAGCAGCGTAGCTCCTGGGGAAATGTACGAGCAGTACTTC	CASSVAPGEMYEQYF
TRBJ2-7	.	.	TRBV6-1	TGTGCCAGCACCCGAAGCGGCCTAAGCTCCTACGAGCAGTACTTC	CASTRSGLSSYEQYF
TRBJ2-7	.	.	TRBV6-5	TGTGCCAGCAGTTACTCGACTGGGGAGCAGTACTTC	CASSYSTGEQYF
TRBJ2-6	.	.	TRBV5-5	TGTGCCAGCAGCTTTCACATCCGTGGGGCCAACGTCCTGACTTTC	CASSFHIRGANVLTF
TRBJ1-4	.	.	TRBV2	TGTGCCAGCAGTGTAGGGTCCTGGGAAAAACTGTTTTTT	CASSVGSWEKLFF
TRBJ2-1	once	.	TRBV11-2	TGTGCCAGCAGCTTAGAGGCCCGGGGCTACGAGCAGTTCTTC	CASSLEARGYEQFF
TRBJ2-1	medium-sized	TRBD2	TRBV7-2	TGTGCCAGCAGCTTAGGTCTAGCGGGGACTGAGCAGTTCTTC	CASSLGLAGTEQFF
TRBJ2-2	few	.	TRBV5-1	TGCGCCAGCAGCTTGGGGCCCGCGAACACCGGGGAGCTGTTTTTT	CASSLGPANTGELFF
TRBJ1-1	.	.	TRBV9	TGTGCCAGCAGCGAGCCAACAGGGCGGATGAACACTGAAGCTTTCTTT	CASSEPTGRMNTEAFF
TRBJ2-7	few	.	TRBV29-1	TGCAGCGTGGGGGACGGCTACGAGCAGTACTTC	CSVGDGYEQYF
TRBJ1-5	few	.	TRBV16	TGTGCCAGCAGCCTTACAGGCAATAGCAATCAGCCCCAGCATTTT	CASSLTGNSNQPQHF